These 10 T cell receptor beta chains share one sample of origin, sequenced in a study of blood T cell repertoires in COVID-19. The data were produced by immunoSEQ multiplex PCR, yet TCRdb's version contains in-frame clones alone and is incomplete. This sample has over 150,000 clones, with approximately 79% found just once. The sample consisted of PBMCs or T cells enriched from blood (not recorded which). These receptors were taken from a woman aged 70-85 years in a cohort exposed to, infected with or recovered from COVID-19 (not recorded which).

The CDR3 DNA is TGTGCCAGCAGGAAACCCGGGACAGGGGGCCATGAGCAGTTCTTC. Its protein is CASRKPGTGGHEQFF. V gene TRBV28 combines with J gene TRBJ2-1, with 12 bases identical to TRBD1. The length of the CDR3 is 15 residues. Germline-derived CDR1 and CDR2 are MDHEN and SYDVKM. J gave up 8 bases and V 6 bases, and 8 bases lay outside the gene matches.

The V gene is TRBV5-1, the J gene TRBJ2-1; TRBD2 might be the D (6 bases). This CDR3 region has 14 residues. The V gene lost 4 bases and the J gene lost 3 bases, with 11 bases spanning the gap. Germline assignment: CDR1 SGHRS and CDR2 YFSETQ. The CDR3 spells CASSAGRNYNEQFF. The CDR3 coding sequence is TGCGCCAGCAGCGCGGGACGGAACTACAATGAGCAGTTCTTC. Looking up the rest from reference TRBV5-1 and TRBJ2-1 gives the full variable domain: KAGVTQTPRYLIKTRGQQVTLSCSPISGHRSVSWYQQTPGQGLQFLFEYFSETQRNKGNFPGRFSGRQFSNSRSEMNVSTLELGDSALYLCASSAGRNYNEQFFGPGTRLTVL.

V and J are TRBV18 and TRBJ2-7; tentative D call: TRBD2 (6 bases). CDR1 KGHSH and CDR2 LQKENI come from the germline V gene. V was trimmed by 3 bases and J by 2 bases, leaving 14 bases between them. The CDR3 consists of 15 residues. The CDR3 sequence: CASSPLGRGAYEQYF. The CDR3 DNA is TGTGCCAGCTCACCCCTCGGGCGCGGGGCCTACGAGCAGTACTTC. Looking up the rest from reference TRBV18 and TRBJ2-7 gives the full variable domain: NAGVMQNPRHLVRRRGQEARLRCSPMKGHSHVYWYRQLPEEGLKFMVYLQKENIIDESGMPKERFSAEFPKEGPSILRIQQVVRGDSAAYFCASSPLGRGAYEQYFGPGTRLTVT.

This clone was recorded once. J is TRBJ1-2 and V is TRBV3-1 (or the pseudogene TRBV3-2); TRBD1 matches 9 bases. Trimming took 0 bases from V and 7 from J; bases not matched to a gene: 12. CDR1 is LGHDT and CDR2 is YNNKEL in the germline V gene (reference sequence). The CDR3 extends over 17 amino acids. The CDR3 nucleotides read TGTGCCAGCAGCCAAGATCTTGTCCGGACAGGGGTTGTTGGCTACACCTTC. Protein product: CASSQDLVRTGVVGYTF.

This rearrangement joins TRBV28 to TRBJ1-4, with a tentative D call TRBD1 (5 bases). V lost 6 bases to trimming and J lost 4 bases, with 15 bases between them. The CDR3 is 15 amino acids. The V gene's germline CDR1 is MDHEN and CDR2 SYDVKM. CDR3 protein: CASRFRTGGNEKLFF. The DNA of the CDR3 is TGTGCCAGCAGATTTCGGACGGGGGGTAATGAAAAACTGTTTTTT. The variable domain in full, completed from reference TRBV28 and TRBJ1-4, reads DVKVTQSSRYLVKRTGEKVFLECVQDMDHENMFWYRQDPGLGLRLIYFSYDVKMKEKGDIPEGYSVSREKKERFSLILESASTNQTSMYLCASRFRTGGNEKLFFGSGTQLSVL.

This chain links TRBV18 with TRBJ2-5; D is perhaps TRBD2 (5 bases). V gave up 6 bases and J gave up 0 bases, with 11 bases separating them. Germline V gives CDR1 KGHSH, CDR2 LQKENI. This CDR3 has 14 residues. CDR3 DNA sequence: TGTGCCAGCTCGCCGAGCGGCAACCAAGAGACCCAGTACTTC. Translation: CASSPSGNQETQYF.

This CDR3 is CASSPDRANYGYTF. The CDR3 DNA follows: TGTGCCAGCTCACCGGACAGAGCTAACTATGGCTACACCTTC. V usage is TRBV18 and J usage is TRBJ1-2; possible D gene TRBD1, 6 bases. V gave up 3 bases and J gave up 0 bases, with 8 bases separating them. CDR1 and CDR2 from the germline V gene are KGHSH and LQKENI. The CDR3 runs 14 residues.

In nucleotides, the CDR3 is TGTGCCAGCTCCGCCGGGGTACCGGGACAGTACACTGAAGCTTTCTTT. Translated, it gives CASSAGVPGQYTEAFF. The chain has TRBV18 and TRBJ1-1, with TRBD1 matching over 7 bases. CDR1 KGHSH and CDR2 LQKENI come from the germline V gene. J gave up 3 bases and V 6 bases, and 13 bases lay outside the gene matches. The CDR3 consists of 16 residues. Full variable domain (missing parts from reference TRBV18 and TRBJ1-1): NAGVMQNPRHLVRRRGQEARLRCSPMKGHSHVYWYRQLPEEGLKFMVYLQKENIIDESGMPKERFSAEFPKEGPSILRIQQVVRGDSAAYFCASSAGVPGQYTEAFFGQGTRLTVV.

This clone was detected only a few times. This sequence joins TRBV28 and TRBJ1-5; TRBD1 is a possible D gene (5 bases). CDR3 length equals 15 residues. Germline values: CDR1 MDHEN, CDR2 SYDVKM. Trimming shortened V by 3 bases and J by 1 base, and 10 bases separated the two germline ends. The CDR3 protein is CASSFRPGSNQPQHF. The CDR3 coding sequence is TGTGCCAGCAGTTTCCGGCCAGGGAGCAATCAGCCCCAGCATTTT.

The genes are TRBV24-1 and TRBJ2-2, with 7 bases that match TRBD1. J was trimmed by 6 bases and V by 6 bases; bases with no gene match: 9. Germline assignment: CDR1 KGHDR and CDR2 SFDVKD. The length of the CDR3 is 15 residues. CDR3 nucleotide sequence: TGTGCCACCAGTAAGACAGGGAGTCGGCCCGGGGAGCTGTTTTTT. Translating it yields CATSKTGSRPGELFF.